This entry describes one TCR beta chain. Germline trimming cut 5 bases from V and 4 bases from J; bases unmatched to any gene: 6. The CDR3 contains 14 residues. Germline V CDR1 and CDR2: ENHRY, SYGVKD. This sample was included in a study of cytomegalovirus exposure and HLA in healthy donors. Vbeta (60) and Jbeta (13) primers were used in the PCR. Assay used: immunoSEQ multiplex PCR; TCRdb lists only in-frame clones, some missing. Of about 57,000 clones listed, roughly 84% were seen once; the top ten hold less than 3%. The sequence came from a woman aged 25 to 45 in good health and CMV-seronegative. Sequenced input: PBMCs. The V and J genes are TRBV10-3 and TRBJ1-1, with TRBD1 matching over 8 bases. The CDR3 is CAISMTGDLTEAFF. CDR3 bases: TGTGCCATCAGTATGACAGGGGATCTCACTGAAGCTTTCTTT.